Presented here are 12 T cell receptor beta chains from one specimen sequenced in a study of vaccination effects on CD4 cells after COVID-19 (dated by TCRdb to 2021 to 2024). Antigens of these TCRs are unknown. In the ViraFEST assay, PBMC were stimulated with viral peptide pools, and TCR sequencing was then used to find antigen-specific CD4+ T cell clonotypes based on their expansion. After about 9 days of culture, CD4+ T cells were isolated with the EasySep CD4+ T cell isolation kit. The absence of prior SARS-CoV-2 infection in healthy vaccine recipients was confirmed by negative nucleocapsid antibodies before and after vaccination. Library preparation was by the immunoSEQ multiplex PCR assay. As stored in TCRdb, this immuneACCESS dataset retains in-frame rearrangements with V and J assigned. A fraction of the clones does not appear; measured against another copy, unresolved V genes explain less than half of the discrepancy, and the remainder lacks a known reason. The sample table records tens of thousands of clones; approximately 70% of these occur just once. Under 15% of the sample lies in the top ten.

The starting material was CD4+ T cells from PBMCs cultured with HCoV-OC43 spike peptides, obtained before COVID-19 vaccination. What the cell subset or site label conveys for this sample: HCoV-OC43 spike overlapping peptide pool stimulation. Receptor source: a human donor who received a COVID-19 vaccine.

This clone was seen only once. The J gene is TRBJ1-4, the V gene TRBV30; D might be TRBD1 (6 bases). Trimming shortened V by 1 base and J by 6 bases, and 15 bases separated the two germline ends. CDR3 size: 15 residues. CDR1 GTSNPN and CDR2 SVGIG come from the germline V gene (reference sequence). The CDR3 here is CAWSDGGGGDEKLFF. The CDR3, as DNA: TGTGCCTGGAGTGACGGCGGAGGGGGGGATGAAAAACTGTTTTTT. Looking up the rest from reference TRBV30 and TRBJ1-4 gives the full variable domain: SQTIHQWPATLVQPVGSPLSLECTVEGTSNPNLYWYRQAAGRGLQLLFYSVGIGQISSEVPQNLSASRPQDRQFILSSKKLLLSDSGFYLCAWSDGGGGDEKLFFGSGTQLSVL.

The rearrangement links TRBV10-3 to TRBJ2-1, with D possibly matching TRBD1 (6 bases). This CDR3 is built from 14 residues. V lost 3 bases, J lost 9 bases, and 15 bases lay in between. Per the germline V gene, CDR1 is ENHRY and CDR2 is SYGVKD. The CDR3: CAISDRLRGIEQFF. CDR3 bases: TGTGCCATCAGTGACAGATTGAGGGGGATTGAGCAGTTCTTC.

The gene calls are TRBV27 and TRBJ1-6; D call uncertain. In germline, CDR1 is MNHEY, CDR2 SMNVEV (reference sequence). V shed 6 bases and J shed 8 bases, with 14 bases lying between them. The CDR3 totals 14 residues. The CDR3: CASSSKALHSPLHF. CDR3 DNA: TGTGCCAGCAGCTCTAAGGCCCTACATTCACCCCTCCACTTT.

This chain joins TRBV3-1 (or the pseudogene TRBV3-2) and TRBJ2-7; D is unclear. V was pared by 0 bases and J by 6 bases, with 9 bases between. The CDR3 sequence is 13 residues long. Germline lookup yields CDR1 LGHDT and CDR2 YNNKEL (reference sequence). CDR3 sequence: CASSQERLGEQYF. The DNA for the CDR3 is TGTGCCAGCAGCCAAGAACGTTTGGGCGAGCAGTACTTC.

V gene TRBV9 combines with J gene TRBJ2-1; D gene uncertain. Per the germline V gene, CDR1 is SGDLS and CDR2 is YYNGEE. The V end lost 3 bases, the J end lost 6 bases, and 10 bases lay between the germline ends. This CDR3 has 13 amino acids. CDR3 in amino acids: CASSGTAVNEQFF. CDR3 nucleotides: TGTGCCAGCAGCGGAACTGCAGTCAATGAGCAGTTCTTC.

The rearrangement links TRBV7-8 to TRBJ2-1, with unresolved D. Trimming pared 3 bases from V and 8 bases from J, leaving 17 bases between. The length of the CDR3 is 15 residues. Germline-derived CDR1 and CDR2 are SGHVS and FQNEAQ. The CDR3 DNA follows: TGTGCCAGCAGCTTTTTCCTGGGCTCTTCGTATGAGCAGTTCTTC. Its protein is CASSFFLGSSYEQFF. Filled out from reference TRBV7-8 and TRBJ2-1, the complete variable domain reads GAGVSQSPRYKVAKRGQDVALRCDPISGHVSLFWYQQALGQGPEFLTYFQNEAQLDKSGLPSDRFFAERPEGSVSTLKIQRTQQEDSAVYLCASSFFLGSSYEQFFGPGTRLTVL.

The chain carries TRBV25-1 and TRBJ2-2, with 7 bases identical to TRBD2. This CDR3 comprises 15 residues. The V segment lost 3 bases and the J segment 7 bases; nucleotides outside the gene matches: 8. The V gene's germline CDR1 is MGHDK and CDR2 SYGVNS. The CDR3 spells CASSESLGGDGELFF. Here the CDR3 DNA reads TGTGCCAGCAGTGAGTCCCTTGGGGGGGACGGGGAGCTGTTTTTT.

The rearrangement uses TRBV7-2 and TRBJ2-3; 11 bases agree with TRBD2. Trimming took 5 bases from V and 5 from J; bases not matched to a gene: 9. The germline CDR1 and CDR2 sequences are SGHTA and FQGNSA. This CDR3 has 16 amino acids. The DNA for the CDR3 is TGTGCCAGCAGCGGAAGTAGCGGGGGGGCGATAGATACGCAGTATTTT. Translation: CASSGSSGGAIDTQYF.

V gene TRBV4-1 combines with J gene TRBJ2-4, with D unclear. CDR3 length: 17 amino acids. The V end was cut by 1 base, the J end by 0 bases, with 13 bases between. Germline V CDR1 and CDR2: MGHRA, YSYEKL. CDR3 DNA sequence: TGCGCCAGCAGCCAAGTCGATCCGACTTTAGCCAAAAACATTCAGTACTTC. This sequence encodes CASSQVDPTLAKNIQYF.

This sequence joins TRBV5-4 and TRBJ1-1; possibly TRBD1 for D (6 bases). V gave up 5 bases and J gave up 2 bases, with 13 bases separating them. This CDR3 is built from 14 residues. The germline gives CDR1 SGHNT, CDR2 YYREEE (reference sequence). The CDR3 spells CASSLQGFNTEAFF. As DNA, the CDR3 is TGTGCCAGCAGTCTACAGGGTTTCAACACTGAAGCTTTCTTT. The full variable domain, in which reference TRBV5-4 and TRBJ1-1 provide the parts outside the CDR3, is ETGVTQSPTHLIKTRGQQVTLRCSSQSGHNTVSWYQQALGQGPQFIFQYYREEENGRGNFPPRFSGLQFPNYSSELNVNALELDDSALYLCASSLQGFNTEAFFGQGTRLTVV.

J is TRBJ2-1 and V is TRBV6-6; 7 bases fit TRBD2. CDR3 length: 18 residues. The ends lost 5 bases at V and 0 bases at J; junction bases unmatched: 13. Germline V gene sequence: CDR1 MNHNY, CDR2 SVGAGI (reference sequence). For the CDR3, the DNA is TGTGCCAGCAGTCCATATTCACCTAGCGGTTCCTCCTACAATGAGCAGTTCTTC. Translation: CASSPYSPSGSSYNEQFF.

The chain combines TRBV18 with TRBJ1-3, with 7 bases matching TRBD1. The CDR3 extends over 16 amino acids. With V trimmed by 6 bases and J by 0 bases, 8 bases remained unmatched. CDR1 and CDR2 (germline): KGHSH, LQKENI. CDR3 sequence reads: CASSRTGSSSGNTIYF. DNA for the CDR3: TGTGCCAGCTCCCGGACAGGTTCGAGCTCTGGAAACACCATATATTTT.